This T cell receptor beta chain was recovered during a study of T cells in women clearing cervical HPV infection. Study at large: HLA type could not be excluded as a confounder.

Comments on this clone: The sequenced fragment ends 3 residues before the CDR3 boundary, so the rest is inferred from the germline J gene.

This CDR3 spans 11 amino acids. Deletions cut 5 bases from V and 3 bases from J, with 4 bases between. Germline-derived CDR1 and CDR2 are KGHSH and LQKENI. Sequencing used immunoSEQ multiplex PCR; TCRdb keeps in-frame clones, though not all of them. The listing records tens of thousands of clones. V usage is TRBV18 and J usage is TRBJ2-5; D not resolved. The sequenced material came from blood buffy coat. The receptor's source is a woman aged 18 to 75 with a cervical HPV16 infection that either progressed to CIN3+ or cleared (not recorded which). CDR3 DNA, as far as it was read: TGTGCCAGCTCAGCAGAAGAGACC. Residues: CASSAEET. The full-length CDR3 reads as CASSAEETQYF.